This T cell receptor beta chain stems from a study of identical twins. Study results and limitations: Twin pairs had excess sharing that was weaker in beta out-of-frame sequences. The authors drew conclusions from cross-sectional statistical analysis rather than following the same donors.

The CDR3 consists of 16 residues. The V gene's germline CDR1 is KGHDR and CDR2 SFDVKD. V gave up 5 bases and J gave up 4 bases; unmatched junction bases: 13. TCRdb reprocessed the 5' RACE reads with MiXCR, giving one entry per CDR3 protein. The sample carries 400,000 or so distinct CDR3 sequences, approximately 9.1% recorded once. This clonotype was found a few times. Its antigen is still unknown. This chain links TRBV24-1 with TRBJ2-7; TRBD1 aligns across 7 bases. The sample consisted of naive T cells sorted from blood. The TCR comes from a woman in her fifties or sixties in good health. CDR3 in amino acids: CATSVSPGQAGYEQYV. CDR3 nucleotide sequence: TGTGCCACCAGTGTCTCCCCCGGACAGGCGGGTTACGAGCAGTACGTC.